This is a list of T cell receptor beta chains from one sample in a study of tumor-infiltrating lymphocytes in primary liver carcinoma. TCRdb recomputed calls from the multiplex PCR reads with MiXCR, one row per CDR3 protein. The table records fewer than 350,000 distinct CDR3 sequences, less than 75% of them present only once. Material: peripheral blood. The receptor source for this set is a man aged 40-49 years with primary liver carcinoma and hepatitis B virus infection. Each CDR3 is given with its conserved first and last residue. D genes are given only for firm matches. The size of a clone is reported for some rows only, either as once, few or many, or as a class for expanded clones.

clone_size: many
d_call: NA
v_call: TRBV29-1
j_call: TRBJ1-2
cdr3_aa: CSVDNGNYGYTF
cdr3_nt: TGCAGCGTTGATAACGGGAACTATGGCTACACCTTC

clone_size: few
d_call: NA
v_call: TRBV14
j_call: TRBJ1-1
cdr3_aa: CASSQDNPGWGTEAFF
cdr3_nt: TGTGCCAGCAGCCAAGATAACCCAGGGTGGGGGACTGAAGCTTTCTTT

clone_size: many
d_call: NA
v_call: TRBV4-1
j_call: TRBJ2-3
cdr3_aa: CASSHPQGGKDTQYF
cdr3_nt: TGCGCCAGCAGCCATCCCCAGGGTGGTAAAGATACGCAGTATTTT

clone_size: NA
d_call: NA
v_call: TRBV11-2
j_call: TRBJ2-7
cdr3_aa: CASSFRWGAHNEQYF
cdr3_nt: TGTGCCAGCAGCTTTAGGTGGGGGGCCCACAACGAGCAGTACTTC

clone_size: NA
d_call: TRBD1
v_call: TRBV7-9
j_call: TRBJ2-7
cdr3_aa: CASRPDRGPGSYEQYF
cdr3_nt: TGTGCCAGCAGACCGGACAGGGGCCCGGGCTCCTACGAGCAGTACTTC

clone_size: NA
d_call: NA
v_call: TRBV6-5
j_call: TRBJ1-2
cdr3_aa: CASRTDANYGYTF
cdr3_nt: TGTGCCAGCAGGACAGACGCTAACTATGGCTACACCTTC

clone_size: once
d_call: NA
v_call: TRBV4-2
j_call: TRBJ2-7
cdr3_aa: CASSQAWRGSYEQYF
cdr3_nt: TGTGCCAGCAGCCAAGCATGGCGCGGATCCTACGAGCAGTACTTC

clone_size: NA
d_call: TRBD1
v_call: TRBV6-1
j_call: TRBJ2-5
cdr3_aa: CTTSRNGQGAGETQYF
cdr3_nt: TGTACCACCTCCCGGAACGGACAGGGGGCTGGGGAGACCCAGTACTTC

clone_size: few
d_call: NA
v_call: TRBV6-5
j_call: TRBJ1-6
cdr3_aa: CASSYEVTGSLRNSLLHF
cdr3_nt: TGTGCCAGCAGTTACGAAGTTACAGGGAGCTTGAGGAATTCACTCCTCCACTTT

clone_size: NA
d_call: NA
v_call: TRBV6-2/TRBV6-3
j_call: TRBJ2-7
cdr3_aa: CASSKHGPGPNSYEQYF
cdr3_nt: TGTGCCAGCAGTAAACATGGGCCGGGCCCCAACTCCTACGAGCAGTACTTC

clone_size: NA
d_call: NA
v_call: TRBV19
j_call: TRBJ2-1
cdr3_aa: CASSIEAGGLNEQFF
cdr3_nt: TGTGCCAGTAGTATAGAGGCTGGCGGGTTGAATGAGCAGTTCTTC

clone_size: NA
d_call: NA
v_call: TRBV12-3/TRBV12-4
j_call: TRBJ2-2
cdr3_aa: CASLLKGFGELLF
cdr3_nt: TGTGCCAGTCTCTTGAAAGGGTTCGGGGAGCTGTTATTT

clone_size: many
d_call: TRBD1
v_call: TRBV6-2/TRBV6-3
j_call: TRBJ2-4
cdr3_aa: CASSDRQGGTKNIQYF
cdr3_nt: TGTGCCAGCAGTGATCGACAGGGCGGTACCAAAAACATTCAGTACTTC

clone_size: once
d_call: TRBD1
v_call: TRBV6-4
j_call: TRBJ1-1
cdr3_aa: CASSAGGENTEAFF
cdr3_nt: TGTGCCAGCAGTGCAGGGGGAGAAAACACTGAAGCTTTCTTT

clone_size: NA
d_call: TRBD1
v_call: TRBV12-3/TRBV12-4
j_call: TRBJ1-3
cdr3_aa: CVSSFRGTGTGNTIYF
cdr3_nt: TGTGTCAGCAGTTTTAGGGGGACAGGCACTGGAAACACCATATATTTT

clone_size: many
d_call: NA
v_call: TRBV6-5
j_call: TRBJ1-2
cdr3_aa: CASSSTVYGYYTF
cdr3_nt: TGTGCCAGCAGTTCGACCGTATATGGCTACTACACCTTC

clone_size: NA
d_call: NA
v_call: TRBV20-1
j_call: TRBJ1-5
cdr3_aa: CSAREGGLDQPQHF
cdr3_nt: TGCAGTGCTAGAGAAGGAGGTCTCGATCAGCCCCAGCATTTT

clone_size: NA
d_call: NA
v_call: TRBV29-1
j_call: TRBJ2-7
cdr3_aa: CSVDIRIVGQYF
cdr3_nt: TGCAGCGTTGATATCCGTATAGTCGGGCAGTACTTC